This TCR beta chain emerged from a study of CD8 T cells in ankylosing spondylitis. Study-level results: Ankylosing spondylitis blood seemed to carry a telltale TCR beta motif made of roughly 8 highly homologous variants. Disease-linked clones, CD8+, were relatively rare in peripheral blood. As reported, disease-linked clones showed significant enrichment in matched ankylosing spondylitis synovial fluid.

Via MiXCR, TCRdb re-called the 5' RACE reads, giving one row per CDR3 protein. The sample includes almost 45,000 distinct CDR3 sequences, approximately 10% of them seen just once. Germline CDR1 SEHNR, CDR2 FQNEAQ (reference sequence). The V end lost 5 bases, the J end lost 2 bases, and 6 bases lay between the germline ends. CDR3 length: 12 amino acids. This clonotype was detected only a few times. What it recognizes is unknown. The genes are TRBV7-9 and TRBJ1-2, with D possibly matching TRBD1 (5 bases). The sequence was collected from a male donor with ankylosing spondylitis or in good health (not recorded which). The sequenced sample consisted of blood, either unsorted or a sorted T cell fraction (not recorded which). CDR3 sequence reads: CASSQGNYGYTF. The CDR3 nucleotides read TGTGCCAGCAGCCAGGGAAACTATGGCTACACCTTC.